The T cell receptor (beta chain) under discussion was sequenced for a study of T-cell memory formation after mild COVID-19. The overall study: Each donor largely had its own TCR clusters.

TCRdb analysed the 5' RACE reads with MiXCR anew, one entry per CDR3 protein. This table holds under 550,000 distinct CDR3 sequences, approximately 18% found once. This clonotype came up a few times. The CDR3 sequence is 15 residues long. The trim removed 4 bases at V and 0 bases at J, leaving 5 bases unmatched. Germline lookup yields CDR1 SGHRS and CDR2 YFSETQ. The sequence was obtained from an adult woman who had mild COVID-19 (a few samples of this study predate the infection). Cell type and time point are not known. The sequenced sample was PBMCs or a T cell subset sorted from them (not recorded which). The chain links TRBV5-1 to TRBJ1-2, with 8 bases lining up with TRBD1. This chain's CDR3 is CASSAGDRPNYGYTF. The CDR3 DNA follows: TGCGCCAGCAGCGCTGGGGACAGGCCTAACTATGGCTACACCTTC.